Presented here are 22 T cell receptor beta chains from one specimen sequenced in a study of T cells after yellow fever vaccination. MiXCR was run by TCRdb on the 5' RACE reads, yielding one entry per CDR3 protein. The sample comprises more than 300,000 distinct CDR3 sequences, 3.5% to 4.5% of which are singletons, and 15% to 20% rests with the top ten. The sample here was PBMCs, taken 15 days after the yellow fever booster vaccination. Every receptor here comes from a man between 18 and 35 years old who received the YFV17D yellow fever vaccine.

The chain carries TRBV7-3 and TRBJ2-5, with 7 bases identical to TRBD1. The CDR3 consists of 14 residues. Unmatched junction bases numbered 5, after V lost 2 bases and J lost 5 bases. The germline CDR1 and CDR2 sequences are SGHTA and FQGTGA. The CDR3 is CASSLLGGAETQYF. Here the CDR3 DNA reads TGTGCCAGCAGCTTATTAGGGGGCGCGGAGACCCAGTACTTC. The full variable domain, rest sourced from reference TRBV7-3 and TRBJ2-5, is GAGVSQTPSNKVTEKGKYVELRCDPISGHTALYWYRQSLGQGPEFLIYFQGTGAADDSGLPNDRFFAVRPEGSVSTLKIQRTERGDSAVYLCASSLLGGAETQYFGPGTRLLVL.

This clonotype was picked up a small number of times. The gene calls are TRBV11-2 and TRBJ1-2, with TRBD1 identical over 7 bases. The trim removed 6 bases at V and 0 bases at J, leaving 7 bases unmatched. The germline V gene has CDR1 SGHAT and CDR2 FQNNGV. This CDR3 comprises 15 residues. The CDR3 loop reads CASRRPQGANYGYTF. CDR3 coding DNA: TGTGCCAGCAGACGCCCTCAGGGGGCTAACTATGGCTACACCTTC.

This clonotype was observed a handful of times. The chain couples TRBV24-1 to TRBJ2-1, with a weak D call TRBD1 (6 bases). The V end lost 6 bases, the J end lost 0 bases, and 8 bases lay between the germline ends. Germline CDR1 KGHDR, CDR2 SFDVKD. The CDR3 spans 14 residues. DNA for the CDR3: TGTGCCACCAGTCAGGGGAGCTCCTACAATGAGCAGTTCTTC. It is translated as CATSQGSSYNEQFF.

The sample holds many counts of this clonotype. The CDR3 DNA follows: TGTGCCAGCAGTTACTCGAAAGTGGGGGCGCATGGCTACACCTTC. Encoded protein: CASSYSKVGAHGYTF. The chain links TRBV6-5 to TRBJ1-2, with TRBD1 as a possible D gene (6 bases). CDR3 size: 15 residues. The ends were cut back, 0 bases at V and 6 bases at J, with 14 bases in the middle. Germline CDR1 MNHEY, CDR2 SVGAGI.

This clonotype has a count of ten or more. V is TRBV4-3 and J is TRBJ2-7, with unresolved D. Germline loops: CDR1 LGHNA, CDR2 YSLEER. V was shortened by 0 bases and J by 2 bases, with 20 bases between the two germline ends. The CDR3 sequence is 18 residues long. In DNA, the CDR3 is TGCGCCAGCAGCCAAGATTTACATGAAACGGGTCCTACCTACGAGCAGTACTTC. Encoded protein: CASSQDLHETGPTYEQYF.

This clonotype was counted between two and nine times. The J gene is TRBJ1-3, the V gene TRBV7-9; 7 bases are shared with TRBD1. The CDR3 runs 14 residues. Germline V lookup: CDR1 SEHNR, CDR2 FQNEAQ (reference sequence). With V trimmed by 4 bases and J by 4 bases, 4 bases remained unmatched. The CDR3 loop is CASSSTGRGNTIYF. The DNA for the CDR3 is TGTGCCAGCAGCTCGACAGGGAGAGGAAACACCATATATTTT.

This clonotype appeared many times. The V call is TRBV15, the J call TRBJ1-5; D call uncertain. The length of the CDR3 is 14 residues. Germline CDR1 is LNHNV and CDR2 is YYDKDF (reference sequence). V lost 0 bases and J lost 2, with 5 bases in between. DNA of the CDR3: TGTGCCACCAGCAGAGATGCGGGCAATCAGCCCCAGCATTTT. It translates to CATSRDAGNQPQHF.

J is TRBJ1-2 and V is TRBV13; 8 nucleotides agree with TRBD1. The CDR3 totals 12 residues. In germline, CDR1 is PRHDT, CDR2 FYEKMQ (reference sequence). Losses at the gene ends were 7 bases for V and 7 bases for J; bases not matched to a gene: 5. CDR3 protein: CASTGDRIGYTF. CDR3 nucleotides: TGTGCCAGCACTGGGGACAGGATTGGCTACACCTTC.

This clonotype came up a few times. V gene TRBV5-1 combines with J gene TRBJ1-1; 7 positions match TRBD1. This CDR3 has 22 amino acids. The V segment lost 1 base and the J segment 3 bases; nucleotides outside the gene matches: 27. CDR1 SGHRS and CDR2 YFSETQ come from the germline V gene. The CDR3 here is CASSLLGLMGVYSGQSHTEAFF. The CDR3 coding sequence is TGCGCCAGCAGCTTGTTGGGTTTGATGGGTGTCTATTCGGGACAGTCTCACACTGAAGCTTTCTTT.

This clonotype has at least ten counts. CDR3: CAWSVAANQPQHF. The CDR3 nucleotides are TGTGCCTGGAGTGTGGCAGCTAATCAGCCCCAGCATTTT. This rearrangement joins TRBV30 to TRBJ1-5, with D unresolved. The V end lost 0 bases, the J end lost 4 bases, and 7 bases lay between the germline ends. CDR1 GTSNPN and CDR2 SVGIG come from the germline V gene (reference sequence). This CDR3 has 13 amino acids.

This clonotype has at least ten counts. The chain joins TRBV4-3 to TRBJ1-1; D call uncertain. The CDR3 is 13 residues long. Looked up from germline, CDR1 is LGHNA and CDR2 is YSLEER. V was cut by 3 bases and J by 1 base, with 6 bases left in between. CDR3 sequence: CASSQYQNTEAFF. In DNA form, the CDR3 reads TGCGCCAGCAGCCAGTACCAGAACACTGAAGCTTTCTTT.

This clonotype was picked up a small number of times. The rearrangement joins TRBV7-8 to TRBJ1-3; 7 nucleotides line up with TRBD1. This CDR3 is 15 amino acids long. The germline V gene encodes CDR1 SGHVS and CDR2 FQNEAQ. With 0 bases clipped from V and 4 bases from J, the junction kept 3 bases outside the gene matches. CDR3 DNA: TGTGCCAGCAGCTTAGCAAGGGACAGAGGAAACACCATATATTTT. Its protein product is CASSLARDRGNTIYF.

Many counts were recorded for this clonotype. This chain connects TRBV6-6 to TRBJ2-1; D remains ambiguous. The ends were cut back, 0 bases at V and 7 bases at J, with 1 base in the middle. Germline V gene lookup returns CDR1 MNHNY and CDR2 SVGAGI (reference sequence). This CDR3 is built from 11 residues. In nucleotides, the CDR3 is TGTGCCAGCAGTTACTCGAATGAGCAGTTCTTC. It encodes CASSYSNEQFF.

This clonotype was counted ten times or more. This rearrangement joins TRBV7-9 to TRBJ2-7; TRBD2 is a possible D gene (5 bases). The CDR3 extends over 13 amino acids. The V gene lost 3 bases and the J gene lost 0 bases, with 6 bases spanning the gap. CDR1 is SEHNR, CDR2 FQNEAQ, per germline (reference sequence). CDR3 DNA: TGTGCCAGCAGCTTTGGGAGCTCCTACGAGCAGTACGTC. Translation gives CASSFGSSYEQYV.

The chain recombines TRBV18 with TRBJ2-7, with D perhaps given as TRBD1 or TRBD2 (5 bases each). The CDR3 totals 14 residues. V was pared by 3 bases and J by 1 base, with 10 bases between. Germline lookup yields CDR1 KGHSH and CDR2 LQKENI. The CDR3 loop is CASSPGTFSYEQYV. CDR3 coding DNA: TGTGCCAGCTCACCGGGGACCTTTTCCTACGAGCAGTACGTC.

This clonotype was seen a few times. The chain uses TRBV20-1 and TRBJ2-5; 8 bases fit TRBD2. This CDR3 is built from 14 residues. The junction had 5 bases not matched to a gene; V was cut back by 5 bases and J by 0 bases. Germline CDR1 and CDR2: DFQATT and SNEGSKA (reference sequence). Here the CDR3 reads CSARLAGYQETQYF. The CDR3 nucleotides read TGCAGTGCTCGATTAGCGGGGTACCAAGAGACCCAGTACTTC.

The chain has TRBV9 and TRBJ2-1; TRBD2 matches 13 bases. From germline, CDR1 is SGDLS and CDR2 YYNGEE. V lost 4 bases and J lost 10; bases outside the gene matches: 5. CDR3 length: 14 residues. In nucleotides, the CDR3 is TGTGCCAGCAGCAGAACTAGCGGGGGGGCCGAGCAGTTCTTC. Residues: CASSRTSGGAEQFF. Variable domain in full (rest from reference TRBV9 and TRBJ2-1): DSGVTQTPKHLITATGQRVTLRCSPRSGDLSVYWYQQSLDQGLQFLIQYYNGEERAKGNILERFSAQQFPDLHSELNLSSLELGDSALYFCASSRTSGGAEQFFGPGTRLTVL.

This clonotype has more than one count but fewer than ten. This chain joins TRBV5-6 and TRBJ2-1, with D hard to call. The V and J ends lost 5 bases and 0 bases respectively, with 12 bases between them. CDR1 is SGHDT and CDR2 is YYEEEE in the germline V gene. The CDR3 contains 15 residues. The CDR3 is CASRPTESSYNEQFF. The CDR3 DNA reads TGTGCCAGCAGGCCGACCGAGAGCTCCTACAATGAGCAGTTCTTC.

This clonotype came up a few times. The chain carries TRBV5-4 and TRBJ2-5; D call uncertain. This CDR3 has 12 residues. V was shortened by 1 base and J by 10 bases, with 11 bases between the two germline ends. Germline V lookup: CDR1 SGHNT, CDR2 YYREEE (reference sequence). CDR3 residues: CASSLNSRLQYF. The CDR3 bases are TGTGCCAGCAGCTTGAATTCTAGACTCCAGTACTTC.

This clonotype has only a few counts. The J gene is TRBJ2-3, the V gene TRBV19; 9 nucleotides align to TRBD1. V trimming: 7 bases; J trimming: 2 bases; junction bases outside the gene matches: 4. Germline V gene data show CDR1 as LNHDA and CDR2 as SQIVND (reference sequence). The CDR3 is made up of 14 amino acids. The CDR3 protein is CASTQGANTDTQYF. The CDR3 DNA reads as TGTGCCAGTACACAGGGGGCTAACACAGATACGCAGTATTTT.

The table lists this clonotype with a few counts. The chain recombines TRBV12-3 or TRBV12-4 with TRBJ1-5; no firm D call. CDR3 length: 14 amino acids. V was cut by 5 bases and J by 0 bases, with 8 bases left in between. The CDR3 is CASSNRLSNQPQHF. The CDR3 bases are TGTGCCAGCAGTAACAGACTTAGCAATCAGCCCCAGCATTTT.

The table lists this clonotype with a few counts. The V gene is TRBV6-5, the J gene TRBJ1-1, with a possible D match to TRBD1 (5 bases). The CDR3 length is 18 residues. V was trimmed by 0 bases and J by 2 bases, leaving 19 bases between them. Germline V gene data show CDR1 as MNHEY and CDR2 as SVGAGI. The CDR3 DNA reads TGTGCCAGCAGTTACTCCTCGACAGCATCCCTAGTAAACACTGAAGCTTTCTTT. Its translation is CASSYSSTASLVNTEAFF.